Below are 24 T cell receptor beta chains sequenced from a single sample in a study of CD8 T cells in Susac syndrome (dated 2019 in TCRdb). The method behind the library was the immunoSEQ multiplex PCR assay. RNA was extracted using the RNeasy kit, and roughly 0.5 to 1 microgram was reverse transcribed with random hexamers. In-frame beta chains were kept once TCRdb had trimmed the public reads at Q25 with fastp and called clones with MiXCR. Merged by CDR3 protein, the rows form single entries marked with the most common genes and DNA. In all, the sample holds about 120,000 distinct CDR3 sequences, and around 93% of those were seen once. About 0.12% of the sample is in the top ten clones. The specimen sequenced was CD8+ T cells from PBMCs. All receptors derive from a human donor in good health.

This clonotype was seen just once. The chain employs TRBV14 and TRBJ1-1, with 9 bases fitting TRBD1. V trimming: 5 bases; J trimming: 8 bases; junction bases outside the gene matches: 0. Germline values: CDR1 SGHDN, CDR2 FVKESK. There are 11 residues in the CDR3. This chain's CDR3 is CASSGTGEAFF. The CDR3 coding sequence is TGTGCCAGCAGCGGGACAGGGGAAGCTTTCTTT.

This chain links TRBV7-2 with TRBJ1-4, with D unresolved. The germline gives CDR1 SGHTA, CDR2 FQGNSA. CDR3 size: 13 residues. V was cut by 5 bases and J by 5 bases, with 9 bases left in between. The CDR3 region has the DNA TGTGCCAGCAGCCCAGCCTTCAATGAAAAACTGTTTTTT. It yields the protein CASSPAFNEKLFF.

This clonotype was counted a single time. The rearrangement uses TRBV6-4 and TRBJ1-1, with D maybe TRBD1 (5 bases). The CDR3 runs 13 residues. The germline gives CDR1 MRHNA, CDR2 SNTAGT. V was pared by 6 bases and J by 1 base, with 9 bases between. The CDR3 DNA reads TGTGCCAGCAGCGCGGGGGGGAACACTGAAGCTTTCTTT. This encodes CASSAGGNTEAFF.

This chain's CDR3 is CASSRTGGDEKLFF. Here the CDR3 DNA reads TGTGCCAGCAGTCGGACAGGGGGGGACGAAAAACTGTTTTTT. The chain links TRBV7-9 to TRBJ1-4; TRBD1 matches at 10 bases. From germline, CDR1 is SEHNR and CDR2 FQNEAQ (reference sequence). The CDR3 is made up of 14 amino acids. V gave up 6 bases and J gave up 8 bases; unmatched junction bases: 6.

The V gene is TRBV7-9, the J gene TRBJ2-1; 12 positions agree with TRBD2. The CDR3 loop spans 15 amino acids. Trimming at V came to 5 bases and at J to 7 bases, leaving 6 bases not matched to a gene. Germline assignment: CDR1 SEHNR and CDR2 FQNEAQ (reference sequence). CDR3 sequence: CASSQTSGSVNEQFF. The CDR3 DNA follows: TGTGCCAGCAGCCAGACTAGCGGGAGTGTTAATGAGCAGTTCTTC.

Here the CDR3 reads CASSGGQTSTFTKQYF. DNA of the CDR3: TGTGCCAGCAGTGGGGGACAGACGAGTACTTTTACGAAGCAGTACTTC. This rearrangement joins TRBV6-1 to TRBJ2-7; TRBD1 matches at 7 bases. V lost 4 bases and J lost 8; bases outside the gene matches: 17. This CDR3 is built from 16 residues. Germline CDR1 is MNHNS and CDR2 is SASEGT.

This chain joins TRBV12-3 or TRBV12-4 and TRBJ2-1; tentatively, D is TRBD2 (6 bases). Deletions cut 8 bases from V and 4 bases from J, with 12 bases between. This CDR3 spans 13 amino acids. CDR3 residues: CASGKGGYNEQFF. CDR3 nucleotide sequence: TGTGCCAGCGGTAAAGGAGGGTACAATGAGCAGTTCTTC.

This sequence joins TRBV7-2 and TRBJ2-1; 11 positions match TRBD2. Per the germline V gene, CDR1 is SGHTA and CDR2 is FQGNSA. J gave up 5 bases and V 6 bases, and 6 bases lay outside the gene matches. The CDR3 runs to 15 residues. This chain's CDR3 is CASSKGLAGDNEQFF. CDR3 sequence (DNA): TGTGCCAGCAGTAAAGGACTAGCGGGTGACAATGAGCAGTTCTTC.

The V and J genes are TRBV28 and TRBJ1-1; 10 nucleotides align to TRBD1. The length of the CDR3 is 16 residues. The junction had 6 bases not matched to a gene; V was cut back by 4 bases and J by 1 base. Germline-derived CDR1 and CDR2 are MDHEN and SYDVKM. DNA of the CDR3: TGTGCCAGCAGTTCCTCGGGACAGGGGACGAACACTGAAGCTTTCTTT. It is translated as CASSSSGQGTNTEAFF. Looking up the rest from reference TRBV28 and TRBJ1-1 gives the full variable domain: DVKVTQSSRYLVKRTGEKVFLECVQDMDHENMFWYRQDPGLGLRLIYFSYDVKMKEKGDIPEGYSVSREKKERFSLILESASTNQTSMYLCASSSSGQGTNTEAFFGQGTRLTVV.

CDR3 bases: TGCGCCAGCAGCCAATCCGGACTCTCCTACAATGAGCAGTTCTTC. Translating gives CASSQSGLSYNEQFF. The rearrangement uses TRBV4-1 and TRBJ2-1, with D perhaps TRBD2 (5 bases). The V gene's germline CDR1 is MGHRA and CDR2 YSYEKL. The CDR3 consists of 15 residues. With 2 bases removed from V and 0 bases from J, the gap between germline ends came to 8 bases.

The chain recombines TRBV7-2 with TRBJ2-5, with D unresolved. Germline assignment: CDR1 SGHTA and CDR2 FQGNSA. Trimming left V 4 bases short and J 5 bases short, with 14 bases between. The CDR3 totals 14 residues. CDR3 coding DNA: TGTGCCAGCAGCTCAACTGGCGGTTGGGAGACCCAGTACTTC. Residues: CASSSTGGWETQYF.

This sequence joins TRBV19 and TRBJ2-1; D is undetermined. V lost 5 bases and J 9 bases, leaving 14 bases between the germline ends. The V gene's germline CDR1 is LNHDA and CDR2 SQIVND (reference sequence). This CDR3 has 13 amino acids. The CDR3 spells CASSLGSIREQFF. The CDR3 DNA reads TGTGCCAGTAGTCTCGGTAGCATCCGTGAGCAGTTCTTC. The variable domain in full, completed from reference TRBV19 and TRBJ2-1, reads DGGITQSPKYLFRKEGQNVTLSCEQNLNHDAMYWYRQDPGQGLRLIYYSQIVNDFQKGDIAEGYSVSREKKESFPLTVTSAQKNPTAFYLCASSLGSIREQFFGPGTRLTVL.

The chain couples TRBV5-1 to TRBJ2-7; 10 bases align to TRBD1. V was pared by 2 bases and J by 6 bases, with 8 bases of the junction left unmatched. The length of the CDR3 is 15 residues. Germline assignment: CDR1 SGHRS and CDR2 YFSETQ. Written as DNA, the CDR3 is TGCGCCAGCAGCTTCAATACCGGGACAGGGGTCGAGCAGTACTTC. It codes for CASSFNTGTGVEQYF.

This clonotype was found once. The junction differs from germline at one of its ends, possibly a read error. This sequence joins TRBV27 and TRBJ2-5; D gene unclear. The CDR3 totals 13 residues. Per the germline V gene, CDR1 is MNHEY and CDR2 is SMNVEV (reference sequence). CDR3 protein: CASSNLIGEAQYF. The CDR3 coding sequence is TGTGCCAGCTCTAATTTGATTGGAGAGGCCCAGTACTTC.

CDR3 region: CSATVPVRRSSYEQYF. Written as DNA, the CDR3 is TGCAGTGCGACTGTACCCGTTCGCCGGAGCTCCTACGAGCAGTACTTC. V is TRBV20-1 and J is TRBJ2-7; D is unclear. Per the germline V gene, CDR1 is DFQATT and CDR2 is SNEGSKA (reference sequence). The length of the CDR3 is 16 residues. V was clipped by 6 bases and J by 0 bases, with 21 bases between them.

This chain uses TRBV12-3 or TRBV12-4 with TRBJ2-7; possibly TRBD2 for D (7 bases). Deletions cut 8 bases from V and 6 bases from J, with 23 bases between. CDR3 length: 15 residues. CDR3 sequence (DNA): TGTGCCAGCGGCGACCCCGGGGGGCCCGTGAGCGAGCAGTACTTC. Its translation: CASGDPGGPVSEQYF.

This clonotype was observed once. The V call is TRBV20-1, the J call TRBJ1-2, with unresolved D. This CDR3 region has 12 residues. V was shortened by 5 bases and J by 6 bases, with 13 bases between the two germline ends. CDR1 and CDR2 (germline): DFQATT, SNEGSKA (reference sequence). For the CDR3, the DNA is TGCAGTGCTCCGGCTCGGGGAGATGGCTACACCTTC. This translates into CSAPARGDGYTF.

This chain connects TRBV2 to TRBJ1-1; TRBD1 agrees at 7 bases. In germline, CDR1 is SNHLY, CDR2 FYNNEI. The CDR3 sequence is 15 residues long. The ends lost 4 bases at V and 2 bases at J; junction bases unmatched: 7. CDR3 loop: CASSARTGANTEAFF. The CDR3 DNA is TGTGCCAGCAGTGCCCGAACAGGGGCCAACACTGAAGCTTTCTTT.

The J gene is TRBJ2-2, the V gene TRBV5-4, with a tentative D call TRBD1 (6 bases). The germline CDR1 and CDR2 sequences are SGHNT and YYREEE (reference sequence). The CDR3 loop spans 15 amino acids. Trimming removed 0 bases at V and 1 base at J, with 7 bases between. Here the CDR3 reads CASSLAGVNTGELFF. CDR3 nucleotide sequence: TGTGCCAGCAGCTTGGCAGGGGTGAACACCGGGGAGCTGTTTTTT.

The chain carries TRBV12-3 or TRBV12-4 and TRBJ2-2; possibly TRBD1 or TRBD2 for D (5 bases each). V dropped 7 bases and J dropped 6 bases, with 15 bases sitting between them. This CDR3 has 14 amino acids. Here the CDR3 DNA reads TGTGCCAGCACCCTGGGGGTTAGAGCCGGGGAGCTGTTTTTT. Translation: CASTLGVRAGELFF.

The chain has TRBV20-1 and TRBJ2-2, with TRBD2 matching over 13 bases. J lost 1 base, V lost 0 bases, and 5 bases had no gene match. This CDR3 region has 18 residues. Germline V lookup: CDR1 DFQATT, CDR2 SNEGSKA (reference sequence). CDR3 coding DNA: TGCAGTGCTAGAGATCGACTAGCGGGGGGCTGGAACACCGGGGAGCTGTTTTTT. This sequence encodes CSARDRLAGGWNTGELFF.

The chain is built from TRBV29-1 and TRBJ2-3; D might be TRBD2 (6 bases). Per germline, CDR1 SQVTM and CDR2 ANQGSEA. The length of the CDR3 is 12 residues. V was pared by 4 bases and J by 4 bases, with 9 bases between. The CDR3 spells CSVVGGSDTQYF. CDR3 DNA sequence: TGCAGCGTTGTGGGGGGATCAGATACGCAGTATTTT.

The chain joins TRBV16 to TRBJ2-5, with unresolved D. CDR3 size: 16 residues. The germline gives CDR1 KGHSY, CDR2 FQNENV. Trimming removed 3 bases at V and 1 base at J, with 15 bases between. CDR3 protein: CASSHGSSQIQETQYF. The CDR3 region has the DNA TGTGCCAGCAGCCATGGTTCCTCGCAGATCCAAGAGACCCAGTACTTC.

The chain carries TRBV12-3 or TRBV12-4 and TRBJ2-7; D is possibly TRBD1 (6 bases). The CDR3 runs to 17 residues. The V end lost 2 bases, the J end lost 2 bases, and 19 bases lay between the germline ends. The CDR3 nucleotides are TGTGCCAGCAGTTTATATGGGGGCCTGGACAGCCCCTACGAGCAGTACTTC. Its protein product is CASSLYGGLDSPYEQYF.